This T cell receptor beta chain derives from a study of cytomegalovirus exposure and HLA in healthy donors. The CDR3 totals 14 residues. V was shortened by 6 bases and J by 8 bases, with 14 bases between the two germline ends. Looked up from germline, CDR1 is MNHEY and CDR2 is SVGAGI. Notes on this clone: The antigen is undetermined.

Clones were read by immunoSEQ multiplex PCR, and TCRdb kept only the in-frame ones, dropping some. The sample holds 120,000 or so clones; over 85% are singletons and the top ten take 1.5% to 2%. General study results and limits: Reports described diagnosis of cytomegalovirus status by the classifier as highly specific and sensitive. Confirmation in vitro established that three CMV-associated chains were specific for CMV antigens.

This TCR was recovered from a woman aged 18-29 years in good health and CMV-seronegative. Sequenced input: PBMCs. The V and J genes are TRBV6-5 and TRBJ1-6; weak D call: TRBD1 (5 bases). CDR3 nucleotides: TGTGCCAGCAGGAGCTTTCAGGGTTATTCACCCCTCCACTTT. Its protein is CASRSFQGYSPLHF.